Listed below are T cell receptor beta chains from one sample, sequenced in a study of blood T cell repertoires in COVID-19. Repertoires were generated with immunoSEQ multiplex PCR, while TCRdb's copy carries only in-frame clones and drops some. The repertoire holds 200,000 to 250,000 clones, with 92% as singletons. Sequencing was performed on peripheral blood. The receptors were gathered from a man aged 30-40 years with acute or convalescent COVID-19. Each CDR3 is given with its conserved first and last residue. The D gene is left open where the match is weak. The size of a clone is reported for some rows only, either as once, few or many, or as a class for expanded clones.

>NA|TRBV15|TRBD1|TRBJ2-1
CATSRVGQSSYNEQFF
TGTGCCACCAGCAGAGTGGGACAGAGCTCCTACAATGAGCAGTTCTTC
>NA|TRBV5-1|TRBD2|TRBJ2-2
CASSLAPGLAGAGTGELFF
TGCGCCAGCAGCTTGGCTCCGGGACTAGCGGGAGCTGGCACCGGGGAGCTGTTTTTT
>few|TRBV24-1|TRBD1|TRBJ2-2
CATQGSGTGELFF
TGTGCCACACAGGGGTCGGGCACCGGGGAGCTGTTTTTT
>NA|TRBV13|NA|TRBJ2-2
CASSLQNTGELFF
TGTGCCAGCAGCTTACAGAACACCGGGGAGCTGTTTTTT
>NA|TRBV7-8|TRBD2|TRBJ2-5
CASSFPPGLAEETQYF
TGTGCCAGCAGCTTCCCCCCGGGACTAGCGGAAGAGACCCAGTACTTC
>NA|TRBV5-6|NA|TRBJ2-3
CASSLALGSTDTQYF
TGTGCCAGCAGCTTGGCACTCGGGAGCACAGATACGCAGTATTTT
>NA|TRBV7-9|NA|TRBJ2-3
CASSLVGGNTDTQYF
TGTGCCAGCAGCTTAGTGGGCGGGAACACAGATACGCAGTATTTT
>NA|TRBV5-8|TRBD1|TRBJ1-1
CASTYIRGTEAFF
TGTGCCAGCACCTACATCAGGGGGACTGAAGCTTTCTTT
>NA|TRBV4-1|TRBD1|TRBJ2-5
CASSQEVPGQGYF
TGCGCCAGCAGCCAAGAAGTCCCGGGACAGGGGTACTTC
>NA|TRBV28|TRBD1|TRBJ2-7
CASRHTQGQGVHEQYF
TGTGCCAGCAGGCACACCCAGGGACAGGGGGTCCACGAGCAGTACTTC
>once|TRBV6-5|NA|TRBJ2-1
CASSPAGGSYNEQFF
TGTGCCAGCAGTCCCGCCGGGGGCTCCTACAATGAGCAGTTCTTC
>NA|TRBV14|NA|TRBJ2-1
CASSPQQGRHEQFF
TGTGCCAGCAGCCCCCAACAGGGACGTCATGAGCAGTTCTTC
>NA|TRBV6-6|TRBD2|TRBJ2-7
CASSYRLAGGGEQYF
TGTGCCAGCAGTTATAGACTAGCGGGAGGGGGCGAGCAGTACTTC
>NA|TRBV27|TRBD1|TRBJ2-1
CASSFWTGRNEQFF
TGTGCCAGCAGTTTCTGGACAGGGAGGAATGAGCAGTTCTTC
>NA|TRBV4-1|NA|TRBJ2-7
CASSLQQGYEQYF
TGCGCCAGCAGCCTACAGCAGGGATACGAGCAGTACTTC